A single sample is the source of the 2 T cell receptor beta chains below, sequenced in a study of blood T cell repertoires in COVID-19. TCRdb's copy holds only in-frame clones and misses some; the assay was immunoSEQ multiplex PCR. This repertoire shows roughly 30,000 clones, 84% found once; its top ten account for about a sixth. What was sequenced was peripheral blood. These receptors all stem from a man between 70 and 80 years old with active COVID-19.

The chain carries TRBV2 and TRBJ1-5, with a weak D call TRBD1 (5 bases). Germline V lookup: CDR1 SNHLY, CDR2 FYNNEI. Trimming pared 6 bases from V and 7 bases from J, leaving 13 bases between. The CDR3 has 13 amino acids. The CDR3 region is CASRERGGQPQHF. The CDR3 DNA reads TGTGCCAGCAGGGAACGGGGGGGGCAGCCCCAGCATTTT. Variable domain in full (rest from reference TRBV2 and TRBJ1-5): EPEVTQTPSHQVTQMGQEVILRCVPISNHLYFYWYRQILGQKVEFLVSFYNNEISEKSEIFDDQFSVERPDGSNFTLKIRSTKLEDSAMYFCASRERGGQPQHFGDGTRLSIL.

V gene TRBV2 combines with J gene TRBJ1-5; no definite D call. The CDR3 totals 12 residues. Germline loops: CDR1 SNHLY, CDR2 FYNNEI. Trimming removed 4 bases from V and 6 bases from J, with 7 bases in between. The CDR3 protein is CASSGQGQPQHF. The CDR3 nucleotides read TGTGCCAGCAGTGGACAAGGTCAGCCCCAGCATTTT.